This passage covers 27 T cell receptor beta chains from one sample sequenced in a study of shared clonotypes between healthy human individuals. Method: immunoSEQ multiplex PCR; TCRdb's copy keeps in-frame clones and lacks some. Of more than 2 million clones in the sample, around 95% were seen once. The sample taken for sequencing was naive CD4+ T cells sorted from blood. The subset is: CD45RA+ positively selected. These receptors all stem from a man between 18 and 35 years old in good health.

This clone was detected once. V usage is TRBV2 and J usage is TRBJ2-1; 9 bases agree with TRBD2. CDR1 and CDR2 (germline): SNHLY, FYNNEI. The CDR3 runs 16 residues. With V trimmed by 8 bases and J by 2 bases, 10 bases remained unmatched. The CDR3 protein is CASRPSGRPPYNEQFF. The CDR3 DNA sequence: TGTGCCAGCCGACCAAGCGGGAGGCCCCCCTACAATGAGCAGTTCTTC.

The chain uses TRBV28 and TRBJ2-7, with D possibly being TRBD2 (6 bases). V lost 2 bases to trimming and J lost 6 bases, with 14 bases between them. CDR1 and CDR2 from the germline V gene are MDHEN and SYDVKM. This CDR3 contains 14 residues. CDR3 region: CASSLVRGEGEQYF. CDR3 DNA: TGTGCCAGCAGTTTAGTCCGCGGGGAAGGCGAGCAGTACTTC.

The chain combines TRBV7-2 with TRBJ1-2, with D unresolved. The germline V gene encodes CDR1 SGHTA and CDR2 FQGNSA. CDR3 length equals 12 residues. V was cut by 7 bases and J by 4 bases, with 10 bases left in between. This CDR3 reads CASTLSSYGYTF. In nucleotides, the CDR3 is TGTGCCAGCACCCTGTCGTCCTATGGCTACACCTTC.

Here the CDR3 DNA reads TGTGCCAGCAGTTTGCTGGTGTCGGCTCAGCATTTT. It encodes CASSLLVSAQHF. The chain combines TRBV28 with TRBJ1-5; no definite D call. Trimming removed 3 bases from V and 13 bases from J, with 13 bases in between. This CDR3 is 12 amino acids long. Germline V gene sequence: CDR1 MDHEN, CDR2 SYDVKM.

The genes are TRBV5-5 and TRBJ1-6; D is perhaps TRBD1 (5 bases). The germline V and J ends were trimmed by 3 bases and 9 bases, with 16 bases remaining between them. The CDR3 sequence is 15 residues long. Germline CDR1 is SGHKS and CDR2 is YYEKEE (reference sequence). The CDR3 DNA reads TGTGCCAGCAGCTCAGGGACGGTAGGAGGTTCACCCCTCCACTTT. Protein: CASSSGTVGGSPLHF.

The chain has TRBV28 and TRBJ1-2, with D uncertain. Per germline, CDR1 MDHEN and CDR2 SYDVKM. The CDR3 loop spans 12 amino acids. The ends were cut back, 3 bases at V and 8 bases at J, with 10 bases in the middle. CDR3 DNA sequence: TGTGCCAGCAGTTTCGTAGGGTCCGGCTACACCTTC. It codes for CASSFVGSGYTF.

This rearrangement joins TRBV5-1 to TRBJ1-2, with D possibly TRBD1 on 6 matching bases. Germline CDR1 reads SGHRS; CDR2 reads YFSETQ. The length of the CDR3 is 14 residues. V shed 1 base and J shed 3 bases, with 10 bases lying between them. CDR3 bases: TGCGCCAGCAGCTTGTTGCCAGGGGACTATGGCTACACCTTC. Protein: CASSLLPGDYGYTF.

The chain links TRBV28 to TRBJ2-7, with 7 nucleotides matching TRBD1. This CDR3 has 14 amino acids. The V gene end was trimmed by 4 bases and the J gene end by 3 bases; junction bases not matched to a gene: 6. From germline, CDR1 is MDHEN and CDR2 SYDVKM. The CDR3 region is CASSSTGMIYEQYF. The CDR3 DNA sequence: TGTGCCAGCAGTTCGACAGGGATGATCTACGAGCAGTACTTC.

The genes are TRBV27 and TRBJ2-7, with TRBD2 matching 12 bases. V lost 3 bases and J lost 4; bases outside the gene matches: 4. CDR3 length: 15 residues. From germline, CDR1 is MNHEY and CDR2 SMNVEV (reference sequence). For the CDR3, the DNA is TGTGCCAGCAGTTTTCTAGCGGGGGGGACGTACGAGCAGTACTTC. It yields the protein CASSFLAGGTYEQYF.

The chain combines TRBV7-2 with TRBJ1-1; D gene unclear. V lost 5 bases and J 8 bases, leaving 24 bases between the germline ends. Looked up from germline, CDR1 is SGHTA and CDR2 is FQGNSA. This CDR3 contains 16 residues. CDR3 amino acids: CASSLRHGESRREAFF. In nucleotides, the CDR3 is TGTGCCAGCAGCCTCCGACACGGTGAATCCCGTCGAGAAGCTTTCTTT.

V is TRBV10-3 and J is TRBJ2-7, with 9 bases identical to TRBD1. V lost 9 bases, J lost 5 bases, and 8 bases stayed unmatched. There are 13 residues in the CDR3. From germline, CDR1 is ENHRY and CDR2 SYGVKD. The CDR3 DNA reads as TGTGCCATGAGGGGACAGGGATCCCACGAGCAGTACTTC. Translation gives CAMRGQGSHEQYF.

The chain recombines TRBV5-1 with TRBJ2-7; D gene ambiguous. The CDR3 length is 16 residues. Germline assignment: CDR1 SGHRS and CDR2 YFSETQ. The germline V and J ends were trimmed by 2 bases and 4 bases, with 19 bases remaining between them. Here the CDR3 DNA reads TGCGCCAGCAGCTTTGGGCAGGTTGGTGTAATGTACGAGCAGTACTTC. This sequence encodes CASSFGQVGVMYEQYF.

V is TRBV7-2 and J is TRBJ2-7; weak D call: TRBD2 (5 bases). Germline V CDR1 and CDR2: SGHTA, FQGNSA. V shed 3 bases and J shed 1 base, with 10 bases lying between them. The CDR3 is made up of 14 amino acids. CDR3 bases: TGTGCCAGCAGCTTGGAGGTACCATCCTACGAGCAGTACTTC. Protein product: CASSLEVPSYEQYF.

This sequence joins TRBV5-6 and TRBJ2-7, with 9 bases matching TRBD1. V shed 4 bases, J shed 3 bases, and the junction held 8 bases outside the gene matches. This CDR3 contains 15 residues. Germline-derived CDR1 and CDR2 are SGHDT and YYEEEE. The CDR3 DNA sequence: TGTGCCAGCAGCGCCGCCGGGACAGGGTACTACGAGCAGTACTTC. Translating gives CASSAAGTGYYEQYF.

The rearrangement uses TRBV18 and TRBJ2-1, with a possible D match to TRBD1 (6 bases). Germline-derived CDR1 and CDR2 are KGHSH and LQKENI. V was shortened by 3 bases and J by 13 bases, with 19 bases between the two germline ends. The CDR3 contains 14 residues. CDR3: CASSPPGQPVEQFF. The CDR3 DNA sequence: TGTGCCAGCTCACCCCCCGGACAGCCGGTAGAACAGTTCTTC.

The chain links TRBV6-5 to TRBJ1-1, with D possibly being TRBD1 (6 bases). The germline V gene has CDR1 MNHEY and CDR2 SVGAGI. Deletions cut 7 bases from V and 0 bases from J, with 12 bases between. The CDR3 extends over 14 amino acids. CDR3 region: CASKEGGLNTEAFF. CDR3 nucleotides: TGTGCCAGCAAAGAAGGGGGTTTGAACACTGAAGCTTTCTTT.

The rearrangement joins TRBV7-2 to TRBJ2-5, with TRBD1 as a possible D gene (6 bases). V lost 2 bases and J 6 bases, leaving 10 bases between the germline ends. This CDR3 spans 13 amino acids. Germline values: CDR1 SGHTA, CDR2 FQGNSA. The DNA for the CDR3 is TGTGCCAGCAGCTTAAACAGGGAACAGACCCAGTACTTC. Translated: CASSLNREQTQYF.

The chain combines TRBV9 with TRBJ2-7, with TRBD2 as a possible D gene (6 bases). The V and J ends lost 0 bases and 4 bases respectively, with 17 bases between them. This CDR3 spans 16 amino acids. The germline gives CDR1 SGDLS, CDR2 YYNGEE. CDR3 in amino acids: CASSVDGGQGNYEQYF. The DNA for the CDR3 is TGTGCCAGCAGCGTAGATGGAGGGCAGGGTAATTACGAGCAGTACTTC.

Details on this clone: This CDR3 is also generated by other DNA sequences in the sample. The chain uses TRBV6-5 and TRBJ2-6; TRBD2 is a possible D gene (5 bases). CDR1 and CDR2 (germline): MNHEY, SVGAGI. Trimming cost V 8 bases and J 1 base, with 6 bases left between them. CDR3 length: 13 amino acids. CDR3 loop: CASRGSGANVLTF. The CDR3 DNA follows: TGTGCCAGCCGGGGATCTGGGGCCAACGTCCTGACTTTC.

The CDR3: CASNRLAGGIGELFF. The CDR3 nucleotides are TGTGCCAGTAATCGTCTAGCGGGAGGTATCGGGGAGCTGTTTTTT. The chain couples TRBV2 to TRBJ2-2, with 11 bases matching TRBD2. V lost 9 bases and J lost 7; bases outside the gene matches: 10. This CDR3 region has 15 residues. Germline CDR1 is SNHLY and CDR2 is FYNNEI. The whole variable domain, filled in from reference TRBV2 and TRBJ2-2, reads EPEVTQTPSHQVTQMGQEVILRCVPISNHLYFYWYRQILGQKVEFLVSFYNNEISEKSEIFDDQFSVERPDGSNFTLKIRSTKLEDSAMYFCASNRLAGGIGELFFGEGSRLTVL.

Comment on this clone: A much larger clonotype is one base distant, so this may be a read error. V and J are TRBV5-6 and TRBJ1-5; D remains ambiguous. Germline CDR1 reads SGHDT; CDR2 reads YYEEEE. The CDR3 runs 13 residues. V lost 2 bases and J lost 0, with 3 bases in between. CDR3 sequence reads: CASSLNSNQPQHF. As DNA, the CDR3 is TGTGCCAGCAGCTTAAATAGCAATCAGCCCCAGCATTTT.

The chain couples TRBV4-2 to TRBJ2-2; 10 positions match TRBD1. Trimming removed 1 base from V and 2 bases from J; junction bases left unmatched: 1. Germline V lookup: CDR1 LGHNA, CDR2 YNFKEQ. This CDR3 is built from 16 residues. For the CDR3, the DNA is TGTGCCAGCAGCCAAGGGGACAGGGGTAACACCGGGGAGCTGTTTTTT. Translated: CASSQGDRGNTGELFF.

The table lists this clone with a count of one. The rearrangement joins TRBV6-1 to TRBJ2-5; 7 bases are shared with TRBD2. Germline loops: CDR1 MNHNS, CDR2 SASEGT. Trimming took 4 bases from V and 5 from J; bases not matched to a gene: 4. This CDR3 has 13 amino acids. In nucleotides, the CDR3 is TGTGCCAGCAGTGTGGGGGGGTGGGAGACCCAGTACTTC. It yields the protein CASSVGGWETQYF.

The chain carries TRBV29-1 and TRBJ2-5, with D possibly being TRBD2 (6 bases). CDR3 length: 16 residues. Germline CDR1 is SQVTM and CDR2 is ANQGSEA. V shed 4 bases and J shed 1 base, with 19 bases lying between them. Here the CDR3 DNA reads TGCAGCGTTGGCGGGGTCGGCAGTAAGTTCCAAGAGACCCAGTACTTC. Residues: CSVGGVGSKFQETQYF.

This sequence joins TRBV11-2 and TRBJ2-7; tentative D call: TRBD2 (6 bases). The CDR3 runs to 15 residues. Germline V gene lookup returns CDR1 SGHAT and CDR2 FQNNGV. V dropped 3 bases and J dropped 3 bases, with 15 bases sitting between them. The CDR3 spells CASSLGRGAIYEQYF. CDR3 sequence (DNA): TGTGCCAGCAGCTTGGGCCGCGGGGCTATCTACGAGCAGTACTTC.

The chain employs TRBV6-1 and TRBJ2-2, with a tentative D call TRBD1 (5 bases). The CDR3 length is 15 residues. Germline CDR1 and CDR2: MNHNS and SASEGT. V dropped 6 bases and J dropped 1 base, with 12 bases sitting between them. DNA of the CDR3: TGTGCCAGCAGAGATAGGGGCGGGAACACCGGGGAGCTGTTTTTT. Translated: CASRDRGGNTGELFF.

V gene TRBV25-1 combines with J gene TRBJ1-2; tentative D call: TRBD1 (5 bases). CDR3 length: 11 amino acids. The V end lost 7 bases, the J end lost 8 bases, and 11 bases lay between the germline ends. CDR1 MGHDK and CDR2 SYGVNS come from the germline V gene. Here the CDR3 reads CASTGLEGYTF. CDR3 sequence (DNA): TGTGCCAGCACAGGGTTGGAAGGCTACACCTTC.